This T cell receptor beta chain appears in the sequencing data of a study of blood T cell repertoires in COVID-19. At the level of the study: Samples came from the United States, Italy and Spain, spanning acute and convalescent COVID-19. T cells, B-cell-depleted T cells, or PBMCs provided the cDNA or gDNA that served as material.

Germline V CDR1 and CDR2: MGHRA, YSYEKL. Trimming pared 4 bases from V and 3 bases from J, leaving 7 bases between. This CDR3 comprises 13 residues. A word on this clone: Other DNA variants within this sample encode the same CDR3.

Per the original data handling: Quantification of nucleated cells was approximated via reference gene primer amplification. Repertoires were generated with immunoSEQ multiplex PCR, while TCRdb's copy carries only in-frame clones and drops some. Clone size and V and J calls were adopted from that table, with D and trimming inferred from the DNA. The sample has over 150,000 clones, 70% to 90% seen once. The J gene is TRBJ1-5, the V gene TRBV4-1; D gene unclear. The sequenced material came from peripheral blood. This TCR was recovered from a man aged 35-49 years with active or convalescent COVID-19. The CDR3 sequence: CASSPEANQPQHF. The DNA for the CDR3 is TGCGCCAGCAGCCCCGAAGCCAATCAGCCCCAGCATTTT.